Included here is one TCR beta chain sequence, with context. Its specificity is unknown. These data originate in a study of T cell responses to AZD1222 COVID-19 vaccine. Overall study findings and caveats: Only after the peak T cell response were repertoires sampled. Unmutated variant regions reportedly attract nearly half of all spike-specific TCRs. Baseline serostatus was positive in only a handful of AZD1222 recipients.

Assay used: immunoSEQ multiplex PCR; TCRdb lists only in-frame clones, some missing. The data contain approximately 270,000 clones, 90% to 95% of them singletons. V lost 1 base and J lost 4; bases outside the gene matches: 3. CDR3 length: 15 amino acids. Per the germline V gene, CDR1 is SGHTA and CDR2 is FQGNSA. The genes are TRBV7-2 and TRBJ2-7; 11 positions agree with TRBD2. Source: peripheral blood, taken 28 days after the second AZD1222 dose. The receptor was isolated from an adult who received the AZD1222 COVID-19 vaccine. CDR3 DNA sequence: TGTGCCAGCAGCTTAGGACTAGCGGGAATTTACGAGCAGTACTTC. Protein product: CASSLGLAGIYEQYF.